This entry lists 27 T cell receptor beta chains sequenced from one sample in a study of blood T cell repertoires in COVID-19. The assay was immunoSEQ multiplex PCR, and TCRdb's table has in-frame clones only and misses some. This table has under 250,000 clones, roughly 91% appearing once. The sequenced material came from peripheral blood. The receptors shown here come from a man aged 25 to 40 with COVID-19, enrolled during active disease.

This chain uses TRBV5-6 with TRBJ2-3; 8 nucleotides align to TRBD1. From germline, CDR1 is SGHDT and CDR2 YYEEEE. The CDR3 has 18 amino acids. The V gene end was trimmed by 4 bases and the J gene end by 1 base; junction bases not matched to a gene: 14. DNA of the CDR3: TGTGCCAGCAGCGGCATGGTGACTACACAGGGGGGCACAGATACGCAGTATTTT. Translated, it gives CASSGMVTTQGGTDTQYF.

This chain uses TRBV12-3 or TRBV12-4 with TRBJ1-1; D remains ambiguous. This CDR3 has 12 residues. V shed 5 bases and J shed 0 bases, with 4 bases lying between them. The CDR3 region has the DNA TGTGCCAGCAGTCCAGTGAACACTGAAGCTTTCTTT. Translation: CASSPVNTEAFF.

The V call is TRBV7-2, the J call TRBJ2-7; TRBD2 is a possible D gene (5 bases). CDR3 length equals 15 residues. The germline V gene encodes CDR1 SGHTA and CDR2 FQGNSA. V lost 0 bases to trimming and J lost 2 bases, with 11 bases between them. CDR3 bases: TGTGCCAGCAGCTTAGCTGGCGGGTCCACCTACGAGCAGTACTTC. This translates into CASSLAGGSTYEQYF.

The chain is built from TRBV28 and TRBJ2-5, with 7 bases that match TRBD1. Unmatched junction bases numbered 4, after V lost 6 bases and J lost 3 bases. Per the germline V gene, CDR1 is MDHEN and CDR2 is SYDVKM. The CDR3 runs to 13 residues. The CDR3, as DNA: TGTGCCAGCAGAACCGGGACAGAAGAGACCCAGTACTTC. This gives the protein CASRTGTEETQYF.

This chain connects TRBV7-9 to TRBJ2-3, with TRBD2 identical over 8 bases. Per germline, CDR1 SEHNR and CDR2 FQNEAQ (reference sequence). The CDR3 contains 16 residues. After removal of 3 bases from V and 0 bases from J, the junction contained 5 bases not matched to a gene. The CDR3 reads CASSLGTSKSTDTQYF. The CDR3 DNA is TGTGCCAGCAGCTTGGGGACTAGTAAGAGCACAGATACGCAGTATTTT.

V usage is TRBV2 and J usage is TRBJ1-5; D possibly corresponds to TRBD1 (6 bases). Trimming stripped 3 bases from V and 3 bases from J, with 15 bases between. CDR1 is SNHLY and CDR2 is FYNNEI in the germline V gene. CDR3 length equals 16 residues. The CDR3 sequence: CASSDTLDRDNQPQHF. CDR3 bases: TGTGCCAGCAGTGACACCTTGGACAGAGACAATCAGCCCCAGCATTTT.

This clone was recorded once. The chain carries TRBV5-4 and TRBJ1-2, with D tentatively TRBD1 (6 bases). Germline lookup yields CDR1 SGHNT and CDR2 YYREEE (reference sequence). This CDR3 is 15 amino acids long. Trimming pared 4 bases from V and 8 bases from J, leaving 21 bases between. The CDR3: CASSRDGRGAGGYTF. The CDR3 nucleotides are TGTGCCAGCAGCCGCGATGGGAGGGGGGCTGGAGGCTACACCTTC.

This clone appeared a single time. The genes are TRBV19 and TRBJ2-2; 10 bases line up with TRBD1. Germline assignment: CDR1 LNHDA and CDR2 SQIVND (reference sequence). The CDR3 covers 16 residues. The trim removed 3 bases at V and 3 bases at J, leaving 4 bases unmatched. CDR3 coding DNA: TGTGCCAGTAGTATCCTCGGACAGGGGGACACCGGGGAGCTGTTTTTT. Amino acid sequence: CASSILGQGDTGELFF.

V gene TRBV6-5 combines with J gene TRBJ1-5, with D perhaps TRBD1 (6 bases). Deletions cut 6 bases from V and 8 bases from J, with 17 bases between. The CDR3 is 14 residues long. Germline CDR1 and CDR2: MNHEY and SVGAGI. CDR3 protein: CASSPSNTGKPQHF. The CDR3 coding sequence is TGTGCCAGCAGCCCCTCGAACACAGGGAAGCCCCAGCATTTT.

J is TRBJ2-1 and V is TRBV2; tentatively, D is TRBD1 (6 bases). Germline V lookup: CDR1 SNHLY, CDR2 FYNNEI. CDR3 length: 17 amino acids. V lost 2 bases and J lost 0, with 14 bases in between. This chain's CDR3 is CASSEIRGISSYNEQFF. In DNA form, the CDR3 reads TGTGCCAGCAGTGAAATTAGGGGGATTAGCTCCTACAATGAGCAGTTCTTC.

The J gene is TRBJ1-6, the V gene TRBV19; possibly TRBD1 for D (6 bases). The ends were cut back, 4 bases at V and 9 bases at J, with 10 bases in the middle. Looked up from germline, CDR1 is LNHDA and CDR2 is SQIVND (reference sequence). The CDR3 is 13 residues long. The CDR3: CASSRTDSSPLHF. Here the CDR3 DNA reads TGTGCCAGTAGTAGGACGGACAGTTCACCCCTCCACTTT.

This chain links TRBV19 with TRBJ2-7, with 14 nucleotides matching TRBD2. There are 18 residues in the CDR3. From germline, CDR1 is LNHDA and CDR2 SQIVND (reference sequence). The V gene end was trimmed by 5 bases and the J gene end by 0 bases; junction bases not matched to a gene: 9. CDR3 DNA: TGTGCCAGTAGTTGGACTAGCGGGGGGCCGACGACCTCCTACGAGCAGTACTTC. This sequence encodes CASSWTSGGPTTSYEQYF. The full variable domain, with the rest looked up from reference TRBV19 and TRBJ2-7, is DGGITQSPKYLFRKEGQNVTLSCEQNLNHDAMYWYRQDPGQGLRLIYYSQIVNDFQKGDIAEGYSVSREKKESFPLTVTSAQKNPTAFYLCASSWTSGGPTTSYEQYFGPGTRLTVT.

The genes are TRBV19 and TRBJ1-4; a weak D match, TRBD1 (6 bases). The CDR3 is 15 residues long. The germline gives CDR1 LNHDA, CDR2 SQIVND (reference sequence). The V and J ends lost 5 bases and 7 bases respectively, with 17 bases between them. Here the CDR3 DNA reads TGTGCCAGTAGTGAAACCGGGACATCTATTGAAAAACTGTTTTTT. Translation gives CASSETGTSIEKLFF.

The chain couples TRBV10-3 to TRBJ2-2, with TRBD1 matching 7 bases. V shed 2 bases, J shed 5 bases, and the junction held 11 bases outside the gene matches. The CDR3 runs to 17 residues. The V gene's germline CDR1 is ENHRY and CDR2 SYGVKD. DNA for the CDR3: TGTGCCATCAGTGAGCCGAAGACAGGGATTGGAACCGGGGAGCTGTTTTTT. Translating gives CAISEPKTGIGTGELFF.

The V gene is TRBV7-9, the J gene TRBJ2-3; D is undetermined. The germline gives CDR1 SEHNR, CDR2 FQNEAQ (reference sequence). Trimming removed 1 base at V and 2 bases at J, with 10 bases between. The CDR3 length is 15 residues. The CDR3 DNA follows: TGTGCCAGCAGCTTAGGTACAGTTTCCACAGATACGCAGTATTTT. This encodes CASSLGTVSTDTQYF.

This clone was recorded once. This chain joins TRBV11-3 and TRBJ2-3; 7 bases match TRBD2. The V segment lost 5 bases and the J segment 0 bases; nucleotides outside the gene matches: 11. The CDR3 sequence is 17 residues long. Germline values: CDR1 SGHNT, CDR2 YENEEA. CDR3 loop: CASSQHGTTTSTDTQYF. The CDR3 bases are TGTGCCAGCAGCCAACACGGGACTACCACTAGCACAGATACGCAGTATTTT.

The CDR3 region is CASSPEQGTGELFF. CDR3 coding DNA: TGCGCCAGCAGTCCAGAGCAGGGGACCGGGGAGCTGTTTTTT. This rearrangement joins TRBV10-1 to TRBJ2-2; tentative D call: TRBD1 (6 bases). The germline V and J ends were trimmed by 5 bases and 5 bases, with 12 bases remaining between them. The germline V gene has CDR1 WNHNN and CDR2 SYGVQD (reference sequence). This CDR3 has 14 amino acids.

The chain uses TRBV25-1 and TRBJ2-2, with 9 bases lining up with TRBD1. V gave up 3 bases and J gave up 4 bases; unmatched junction bases: 6. The CDR3 loop spans 16 amino acids. In germline, CDR1 is MGHDK, CDR2 SYGVNS. The CDR3 DNA reads as TGTGCCAGCAGTGACTCAAAGACAGGGGGCACCGGGGAGCTGTTTTTT. Translating gives CASSDSKTGGTGELFF.

The V call is TRBV11-2, the J call TRBJ2-3, with 11 bases matching TRBD2. The CDR3 has 15 amino acids. CDR1 is SGHAT, CDR2 FQNNGV, per germline. Trimming removed 5 bases from V and 1 base from J; junction bases left unmatched: 2. The CDR3 loop is CASSQGLAGTDTQYF. The CDR3 region has the DNA TGTGCCAGCAGCCAGGGACTAGCGGGCACAGATACGCAGTATTTT.

The chain carries TRBV16 and TRBJ1-2, with no clear D. CDR3 length equals 16 residues. Germline loops: CDR1 KGHSY, CDR2 FQNENV. V dropped 2 bases and J dropped 0 bases, with 13 bases sitting between them. The CDR3 protein is CASSQRSVPTNYGYTF. The CDR3 DNA reads as TGTGCCAGCAGCCAAAGATCGGTCCCCACTAACTATGGCTACACCTTC.

This clone has only a few counts. CDR3 sequence: CASTRLLRGPGEQFF. CDR3 nucleotide sequence: TGCGCCAGCACCAGGCTCCTGCGGGGGCCCGGTGAGCAGTTCTTC. The rearrangement links TRBV4-1 to TRBJ2-1, with D tentatively TRBD2 (7 bases). This CDR3 contains 15 residues. Germline V gives CDR1 MGHRA, CDR2 YSYEKL. V shed 7 bases and J shed 9 bases, with 22 bases lying between them.

V usage is TRBV23-1 and J usage is TRBJ2-3, with D uncertain. TRBV23-1 qualifies as an ORF whose function is uncertain. Deletions cut 0 bases from V and 0 bases from J, with 7 bases between. The CDR3 is 15 amino acids. The CDR3 region has the DNA TGCGCCAGCAGTCAATCCCTAACTAGCACAGATACGCAGTATTTT. Encoded protein: CASSQSLTSTDTQYF.

The CDR3 nucleotides read TGTGCCAGCACTGGGGGGAACTACGAGCAGTACTTC. This sequence encodes CASTGGNYEQYF. J is TRBJ2-7 and V is TRBV6-4; D perhaps matches TRBD2 (6 bases). The CDR3 loop spans 12 amino acids. CDR1 and CDR2 (germline): MRHNA, SNTAGT. V dropped 7 bases and J dropped 3 bases, with 10 bases sitting between them.

CDR3 DNA: TGTGCCAGCAGTTACGGTAGGGGTCCCTACGAGCAGTACTTC. Amino acid sequence: CASSYGRGPYEQYF. The chain is built from TRBV6-5 and TRBJ2-7; D might be TRBD1 (5 bases). V was trimmed by 2 bases and J by 2 bases, leaving 10 bases between them. The CDR3 extends over 14 amino acids. Germline loops: CDR1 MNHEY, CDR2 SVGAGI.

The genes are TRBV6-5 and TRBJ2-7, with D maybe TRBD1 (5 bases). Germline V gene sequence: CDR1 MNHEY, CDR2 SVGAGI. This CDR3 spans 14 amino acids. Trimming shortened V by 4 bases and J by 3 bases, and 13 bases separated the two germline ends. The CDR3, as DNA: TGTGCCAGCAGTTCACAGGACATCCGCTACGAGCAGTACTTC. Translated: CASSSQDIRYEQYF.

This clone was seen more than once but under ten times. CDR3 DNA sequence: TGTGCCAGCAGCTTGCTCGCCGGGGGGGGTGAGCAGTTCTTC. It codes for CASSLLAGGGEQFF. The V and J genes are TRBV5-6 and TRBJ2-1; 8 bases line up with TRBD2. CDR3 length: 14 residues. The ends lost 1 base at V and 9 bases at J; junction bases unmatched: 6. CDR1 and CDR2 from the germline V gene are SGHDT and YYEEEE.

In this sample, this clone turned up a few times. V gene TRBV6-1 combines with J gene TRBJ1-4; weak D call: TRBD1 (5 bases). This CDR3 has 19 amino acids. With 0 bases removed from V and 0 bases from J, the gap between germline ends came to 17 bases. CDR1 and CDR2 (germline): MNHNS, SASEGT. The CDR3: CASSEAGGLQSTTNEKLFF. In DNA, the CDR3 is TGTGCCAGCAGTGAAGCGGGGGGACTACAATCAACAACTAATGAAAAACTGTTTTTT.